The sequence of this T cell receptor (beta chain) was determined in a study of response to subunit inactivated influenza vaccine. Points from the study as a whole: Each seasonal flu vaccination may recruit only limited new T cells, authors suggested.

MiXCR, applied by TCRdb to the RT-PCR reads, yields one record per CDR3 protein. The data show approximately 170,000 distinct CDR3 sequences, approximately 12% seen once. V lost 3 bases, J lost 6 bases, and 1 base stayed unmatched. This CDR3 contains 14 residues. Germline V gene lookup returns CDR1 LGHNA and CDR2 YSLEER. This clonotype was found a few times. Its antigen is currently unknown. The same specimen was also included in a second study, on T cells expressing NK-cell markers. This second study says: UMIs accompanied the 5'RACE template switching by which TCR beta cDNA was made. Among CD8+ T cells from several donors, dominant NKG2C+ clonotypes accounted for roughly 1.0-7.0%.

The rearrangement links TRBV4-3 to TRBJ2-1; 11 bases are shared with TRBD2. This sequence originates from a middle-aged man who received an inactivated influenza vaccine. Sequences were derived from CD8+ T cells sorted from PBMCs, sampled 12 days after vaccination. The CDR3 DNA reads as TGCGCCAGCAGCCATACTAGCGGGGGCAATGAGCAGTTCTTC. Protein sequence: CASSHTSGGNEQFF.